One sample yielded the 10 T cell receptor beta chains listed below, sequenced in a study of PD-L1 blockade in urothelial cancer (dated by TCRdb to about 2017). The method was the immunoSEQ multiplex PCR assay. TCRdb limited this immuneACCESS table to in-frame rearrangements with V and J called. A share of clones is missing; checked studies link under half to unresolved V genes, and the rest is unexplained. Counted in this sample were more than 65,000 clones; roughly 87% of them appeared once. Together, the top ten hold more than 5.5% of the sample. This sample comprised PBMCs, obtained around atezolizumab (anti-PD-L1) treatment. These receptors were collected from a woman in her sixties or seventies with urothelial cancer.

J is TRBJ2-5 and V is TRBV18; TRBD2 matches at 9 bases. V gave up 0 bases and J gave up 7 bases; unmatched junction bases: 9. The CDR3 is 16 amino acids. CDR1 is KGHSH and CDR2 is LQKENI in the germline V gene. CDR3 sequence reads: CASSPPSGGQDGTQYF. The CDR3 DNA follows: TGTGCCAGCTCACCACCGAGCGGGGGGCAGGATGGGACCCAGTACTTC.

In DNA, the CDR3 is TGTGCCAGCAGCTTGGGACTAGCGGGACGGTCAGATACGCAGTATTTT. Protein sequence: CASSLGLAGRSDTQYF. The V gene is TRBV5-8, the J gene TRBJ2-3, with TRBD2 matching 11 bases. The germline gives CDR1 SGHTS, CDR2 YDEGEE. This CDR3 region has 16 residues. Losses at the gene ends were 0 bases for V and 4 bases for J; bases not matched to a gene: 4.

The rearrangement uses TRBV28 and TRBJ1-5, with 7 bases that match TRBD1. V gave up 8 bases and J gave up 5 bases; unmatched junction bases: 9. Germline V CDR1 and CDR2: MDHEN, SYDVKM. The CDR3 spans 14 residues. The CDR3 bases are TGTGCCAGCTTCGGACAGGCACCTTATCAGCCCCAGCATTTT. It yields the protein CASFGQAPYQPQHF.

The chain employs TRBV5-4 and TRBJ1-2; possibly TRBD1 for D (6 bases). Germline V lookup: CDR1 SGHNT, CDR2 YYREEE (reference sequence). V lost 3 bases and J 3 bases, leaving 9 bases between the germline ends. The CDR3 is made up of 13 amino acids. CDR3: CASSSQGYYGYTF. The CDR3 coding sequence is TGTGCCAGCAGCTCCCAGGGGTACTATGGCTACACCTTC.

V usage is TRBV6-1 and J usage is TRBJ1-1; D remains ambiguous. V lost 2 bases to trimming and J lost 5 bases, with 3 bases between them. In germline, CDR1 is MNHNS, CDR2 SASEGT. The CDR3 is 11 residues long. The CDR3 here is CASSEITEAFF. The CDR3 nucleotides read TGTGCCAGCAGTGAAATAACTGAAGCTTTCTTT.

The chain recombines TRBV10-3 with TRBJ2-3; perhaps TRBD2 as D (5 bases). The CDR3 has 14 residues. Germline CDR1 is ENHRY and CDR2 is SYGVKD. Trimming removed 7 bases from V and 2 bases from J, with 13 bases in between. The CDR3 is CAITRARFTDTQYF. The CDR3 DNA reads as TGTGCCATCACGCGGGCGAGATTCACAGATACGCAGTATTTT.

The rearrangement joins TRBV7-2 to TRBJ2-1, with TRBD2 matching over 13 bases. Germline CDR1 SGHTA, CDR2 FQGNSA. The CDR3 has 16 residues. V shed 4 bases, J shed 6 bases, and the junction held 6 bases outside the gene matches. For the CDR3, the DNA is TGTGCCAGCAGCTCGCGGACTAGCGGGGGAATCAATGAGCAGTTCTTC. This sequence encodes CASSSRTSGGINEQFF.

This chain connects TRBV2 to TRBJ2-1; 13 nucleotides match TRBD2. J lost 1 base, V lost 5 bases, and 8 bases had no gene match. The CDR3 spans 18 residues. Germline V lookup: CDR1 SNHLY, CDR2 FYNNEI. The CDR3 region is CASSSTLAGGKSYNEQFF. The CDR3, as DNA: TGTGCCAGCAGTTCTACACTAGCGGGGGGGAAATCCTACAATGAGCAGTTCTTC.

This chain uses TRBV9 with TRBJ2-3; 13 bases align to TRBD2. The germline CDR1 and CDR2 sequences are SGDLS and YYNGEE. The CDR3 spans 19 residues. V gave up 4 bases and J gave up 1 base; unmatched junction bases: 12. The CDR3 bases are TGTGCCAGCAGCACAAAAGCTCCCGGGACTAGCGGGGGCACAGATACGCAGTATTTT. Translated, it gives CASSTKAPGTSGGTDTQYF.

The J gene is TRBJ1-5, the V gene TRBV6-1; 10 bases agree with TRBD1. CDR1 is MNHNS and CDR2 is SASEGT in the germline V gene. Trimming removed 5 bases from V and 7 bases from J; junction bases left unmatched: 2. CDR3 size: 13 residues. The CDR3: CASSRDRGQPQHF. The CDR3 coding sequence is TGTGCCAGCAGTAGGGACAGGGGACAGCCCCAGCATTTT.